The subject of this entry is one T cell receptor (beta chain). The sample belongs to a study of T cell repertoires in aging, cancer and after chemotherapy. Amplification of TCR beta used genomic DNA extracted from peripheral blood. The germline gives CDR1 SGHAT, CDR2 FQNNGV. J gave up 5 bases and V 5 bases, and 7 bases lay outside the gene matches. This CDR3 is built from 15 residues. TRB rearrangements spanning V, D and J were amplified using mixed TRB-A/B primers. In TCRdb, the multiplex PCR reads were re-called with MiXCR into one record per CDR3 protein. The table includes over 1,500 distinct CDR3 sequences, more than 35% detected once.

The source is a human donor with a solid tumor. The sequencing sample was made of blood. The chain carries TRBV11-2 and TRBJ2-3; 10 bases fit TRBD1. CDR3 loop: CASSPRTGGVDTQYF. The CDR3 nucleotides are TGTGCCAGCAGCCCAAGGACAGGGGGAGTAGATACGCAGTATTTT. Looking up the rest from reference TRBV11-2 and TRBJ2-3 gives the full variable domain: EAGVAQSPRYKIIEKRQSVAFWCNPISGHATLYWYQQILGQGPKLLIQFQNNGVVDDSQLPKDRFSAERLKGVDSTLKIQPAKLEDSAVYLCASSPRTGGVDTQYFGPGTRLTVL.